The 19 T cell receptor beta chains below all came from one sample that was sequenced in a study of CD8 T cells in Susac syndrome. Random hexamers were used to reverse transcribe roughly 0.45 to 1 ug of RNA. TCRdb reprocessed the immunoSEQ multiplex PCR reads via MiXCR and lists one record per CDR3 protein. The table includes some 300,000 distinct CDR3 sequences, approximately 89% detected once. The sample taken for sequencing was CD8+ T cells from PBMCs. Receptors were obtained from a human donor with multiple sclerosis.

The V gene is TRBV28, the J gene TRBJ2-5, with a possible D match to TRBD1 (5 bases). There are 17 residues in the CDR3. Germline loops: CDR1 MDHEN, CDR2 SYDVKM. V was trimmed by 1 base and J by 2 bases, leaving 17 bases between them. The CDR3 here is CASSLYLTVAPQETQYF. CDR3 DNA sequence: TGTGCCAGCAGTTTATACTTGACAGTAGCCCCTCAAGAGACCCAGTACTTC.

V gene TRBV28 combines with J gene TRBJ1-5; D unclear. CDR3 length equals 14 residues. V lost 11 bases, J lost 1 base, and 15 bases lay in between. Germline assignment: CDR1 MDHEN and CDR2 SYDVKM. This chain's CDR3 is CAWAAFGSNQPQHF. The CDR3 DNA reads TGTGCCTGGGCGGCGTTTGGGAGCAATCAGCCCCAGCATTTT.

The chain recombines TRBV5-5 with TRBJ2-2; TRBD1 agrees at 10 bases. In germline, CDR1 is SGHKS, CDR2 YYEKEE (reference sequence). The CDR3 has 18 amino acids. V was clipped by 2 bases and J by 2 bases; unmatched bases: 9. The CDR3 region is CASSLLGTGALNTGELFF. CDR3 DNA: TGTGCCAGCAGCTTACTCGGGACAGGGGCCCTAAACACCGGGGAGCTGTTTTTT.

The chain is built from TRBV23-1 and TRBJ2-5; 8 bases match TRBD2. TRBV23-1 is identified as an open reading frame with a role that is uncertain. The CDR3 runs to 15 residues. Unmatched junction bases numbered 7, after V lost 2 bases and J lost 5 bases. CDR3 sequence: CASSQTGGRRETQYF. CDR3 sequence (DNA): TGCGCCAGCAGTCAAACGGGGGGGCGCCGGGAGACCCAGTACTTC.

The rearrangement links TRBV7-8 to TRBJ1-5, with D unresolved. The germline V gene encodes CDR1 SGHVS and CDR2 FQNEAQ. Trimming took 5 bases from V and 4 from J, leaving 15 bases between them. This CDR3 contains 15 residues. The CDR3 loop is CASSPAASLNQPQHF. The CDR3 DNA follows: TGTGCCAGCAGCCCCGCGGCCAGTCTTAATCAGCCCCAGCATTTT.

The rearrangement joins TRBV19 to TRBJ2-1; 9 bases are shared with TRBD1. The CDR3 runs to 16 residues. Germline CDR1 reads LNHDA; CDR2 reads SQIVND (reference sequence). Trimming at V came to 5 bases and at J to 3 bases, leaving 8 bases not matched to a gene. CDR3 DNA sequence: TGTGCCAGTAGTGCCCGGGACAGGGTGAACTACAATGAGCAGTTCTTC. Its protein product is CASSARDRVNYNEQFF. The full variable domain, its missing parts supplied by reference TRBV19 and TRBJ2-1, is DGGITQSPKYLFRKEGQNVTLSCEQNLNHDAMYWYRQDPGQGLRLIYYSQIVNDFQKGDIAEGYSVSREKKESFPLTVTSAQKNPTAFYLCASSARDRVNYNEQFFGPGTRLTVL.

The J gene is TRBJ1-1, the V gene TRBV20-1, with TRBD1 matching over 8 bases. This CDR3 comprises 14 residues. CDR1 and CDR2 from the germline V gene are DFQATT and SNEGSKA (reference sequence). The CDR3 DNA is TGCAGCCTTCGCGGGACAGGAGATGCCTCTGAAGCTTTCTTT. Translated: CSLRGTGDASEAFF.

The rearrangement links TRBV20-1 to TRBJ2-7, with 11 nucleotides matching TRBD2. The germline CDR1 and CDR2 sequences are DFQATT and SNEGSKA (reference sequence). The CDR3 contains 14 residues. V gave up 0 bases and J gave up 6 bases; unmatched junction bases: 4. In DNA form, the CDR3 reads TGCAGTGCTAGAGAGGCCACTAGCGGGAGCGAGCAGTACTTC. It translates to CSAREATSGSEQYF.

This sequence joins TRBV2 and TRBJ1-3; 8 bases map to TRBD1. CDR1 is SNHLY and CDR2 is FYNNEI in the germline V gene. The CDR3 is 15 residues long. V shed 5 bases, J shed 0 bases, and the junction held 3 bases outside the gene matches. CDR3 amino acids: CASSWTGSSGNTIYF. CDR3 DNA: TGTGCCAGCAGTTGGACAGGGAGCTCTGGAAACACCATATATTTT. Variable domain in full (rest from reference TRBV2 and TRBJ1-3): EPEVTQTPSHQVTQMGQEVILRCVPISNHLYFYWYRQILGQKVEFLVSFYNNEISEKSEIFDDQFSVERPDGSNFTLKIRSTKLEDSAMYFCASSWTGSSGNTIYFGEGSWLTVV.

The V and J genes are TRBV4-2 and TRBJ2-7, with D possibly being TRBD2 (5 bases). The CDR3 has 16 amino acids. V lost 2 bases and J 3 bases, leaving 17 bases between the germline ends. Germline V gene data show CDR1 as LGHNA and CDR2 as YNFKEQ. The CDR3 protein is CASSQNELALVYEQYF. In nucleotides, the CDR3 is TGTGCCAGCAGCCAAAATGAGCTAGCTCTCGTCTACGAGCAGTACTTC.

V gene TRBV7-9 combines with J gene TRBJ2-2, with D hard to call. Deletions cut 4 bases from V and 2 bases from J, with 5 bases between. Germline V gene data show CDR1 as SEHNR and CDR2 as FQNEAQ (reference sequence). The CDR3 totals 13 residues. The CDR3, as DNA: TGTGCCAGCAGCTCCCCCAACACCGGGGAGCTGTTTTTT. Its protein product is CASSSPNTGELFF.

The CDR3 here is CASSPDRGLLLSSGNTIYF. DNA of the CDR3: TGCGCCAGCAGCCCGGACAGGGGGCTGCTGTTGAGCTCTGGAAACACCATATATTTT. The chain is built from TRBV5-1 and TRBJ1-3; 11 bases agree with TRBD1. Trimming took 4 bases from V and 0 from J; bases not matched to a gene: 12. Germline-derived CDR1 and CDR2 are SGHRS and YFSETQ. This CDR3 has 19 amino acids.

This chain uses TRBV28 with TRBJ1-5, with 7 nucleotides matching TRBD1. The germline V gene encodes CDR1 MDHEN and CDR2 SYDVKM. The CDR3 has 14 residues. V gave up 5 bases and J gave up 5 bases; unmatched junction bases: 6. The CDR3 spells CASSRRQGDQPQHF. CDR3 nucleotides: TGTGCCAGCAGTCGTCGACAGGGAGATCAGCCCCAGCATTTT.

The J gene is TRBJ2-3, the V gene TRBV6-5; D perhaps matches TRBD2 (5 bases). There are 15 residues in the CDR3. The germline V gene encodes CDR1 MNHEY and CDR2 SVGAGI. Trimming took off 0 bases at V and 5 bases at J, with 12 bases between the two ends. The CDR3 loop is CASSYSTTLEDTQYF. As DNA, the CDR3 is TGTGCCAGCAGTTACTCGACGACACTAGAAGATACGCAGTATTTT.

The CDR3 protein is CAWSPWDRPTDTQYF. CDR3 bases: TGTGCCTGGAGTCCCTGGGACAGGCCGACAGATACGCAGTATTTT. The V call is TRBV30, the J call TRBJ2-3; 8 bases map to TRBD1. J lost 3 bases, V lost 2 bases, and 7 bases had no gene match. Germline CDR1 reads GTSNPN; CDR2 reads SVGIG (reference sequence). There are 15 residues in the CDR3.

CDR3 DNA sequence: TGTGCCAGCAGCGGGGACCTCAACGAGCAGTACTTC. Its translation: CASSGDLNEQYF. The chain links TRBV11-2 to TRBJ2-7; D is tentatively TRBD1 or TRBD2 (5 bases each). V was clipped by 5 bases and J by 5 bases, with 10 bases between them. Germline CDR1 is SGHAT and CDR2 is FQNNGV. The CDR3 has 12 residues.

The chain employs TRBV27 and TRBJ1-1; perhaps TRBD1 as D (5 bases). The CDR3 loop spans 13 amino acids. Germline lookup yields CDR1 MNHEY and CDR2 SMNVEV (reference sequence). Trimming removed 0 bases at V and 8 bases at J, with 10 bases between. CDR3 loop: CASSLSAPGEAFF. The CDR3, as DNA: TGTGCCAGCAGTTTATCGGCTCCAGGGGAAGCTTTCTTT.

V is TRBV4-1 and J is TRBJ2-7; 9 bases are a match to TRBD1. The germline gives CDR1 MGHRA, CDR2 YSYEKL. Trimming at V came to 0 bases and at J to 7 bases, leaving 7 bases not matched to a gene. The CDR3 consists of 15 residues. CDR3 bases: TGCGCCAGCAGCCAAGATATGGGACAGGGTGGTGAGCAGTACTTC. Encoded protein: CASSQDMGQGGEQYF.

This chain uses TRBV29-1 with TRBJ1-2, with D uncertain. Germline V gene lookup returns CDR1 SQVTM and CDR2 ANQGSEA. V was clipped by 6 bases and J by 6 bases, with 23 bases between them. CDR3 size: 15 residues. DNA of the CDR3: TGCAGCGTCGACGGAACCCGGGGAGCGAGTCATGGCTACACCTTC. Its translation is CSVDGTRGASHGYTF. The full variable domain, in which reference TRBV29-1 and TRBJ1-2 provide the parts outside the CDR3, is SAVISQKPSRDICQRGTSLTIQCQVDSQVTMMFWYRQQPGQSLTLIATANQGSEATYESGFVIDKFPISRPNLTFSTLTVSNMSPEDSSIYLCSVDGTRGASHGYTFGSGTRLTVV.